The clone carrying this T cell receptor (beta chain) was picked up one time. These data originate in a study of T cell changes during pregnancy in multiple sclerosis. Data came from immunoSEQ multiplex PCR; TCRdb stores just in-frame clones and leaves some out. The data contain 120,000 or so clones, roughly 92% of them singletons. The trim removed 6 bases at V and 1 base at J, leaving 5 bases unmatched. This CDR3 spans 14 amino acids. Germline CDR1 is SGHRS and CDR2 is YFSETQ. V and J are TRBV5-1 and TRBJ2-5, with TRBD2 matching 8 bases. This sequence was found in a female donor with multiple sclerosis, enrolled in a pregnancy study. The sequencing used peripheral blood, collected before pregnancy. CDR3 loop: CASKPGGAQETQYF. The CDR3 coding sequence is TGCGCCAGCAAGCCGGGGGGGGCCCAAGAGACCCAGTACTTC.